The rows below give T cell receptor beta chains drawn from one sample of a study of blood T cell repertoires in COVID-19. TCRdb's table, derived via immunoSEQ multiplex PCR, lists solely in-frame clones and lacks some. The sample records some 170,000 clones, 87% being singletons. What was sequenced was peripheral blood. The receptors were sampled from a woman aged 50 to 65 with acute or convalescent COVID-19. The CDR3 runs from the conserved cysteine through the conserved F or W. A D gene is named only where the DNA matches it firmly. Expanded clones are given a class, and other clones once, few, many or no size at all.

V gene,D gene,J gene,clone size,CDR3 DNA,CDR3 protein
TRBV6-5,TRBD1,TRBJ2-7,once,TGTGCCAGCAGAGGACAGGGTCCCTACGAGCAGTACTTC,CASRGQGPYEQYF
TRBV10-3,TRBD1,TRBJ2-2,-,TGTGCCATCAGTCCCTGGACAGGGGGTTTCGGGGAGCTGTTTTTT,CAISPWTGGFGELFF
TRBV6-2/TRBV6-3,-,TRBJ1-1,-,TGTGCCAGCAGTTACCTCGGCAGGGACACTGAAGCTTTCTTT,CASSYLGRDTEAFF
TRBV2,-,TRBJ2-7,-,TGTGCCAGCAGGAACGGCCGGGAGCGATACGAGCAGTACTTC,CASRNGRERYEQYF
TRBV7-2,TRBD1,TRBJ1-2,-,TGTGCCAGCAGCCCCCGACAGGGCGGTTGGCTAAACTATGGCTACACCTTC,CASSPRQGGWLNYGYTF
TRBV30,-,TRBJ1-6,-,TGTGCCTGGAGTCAGGGCTCCTATAATTCACCCCTCCACTTT,CAWSQGSYNSPLHF
TRBV7-2,TRBD2,TRBJ2-2,-,TGTGCCAGCAGCTTTGGACTAGGTAGCGGGGAGCTGTTTTTT,CASSFGLGSGELFF
TRBV6-5,-,TRBJ1-5,-,TGTGCCAGCAGACCCGGGGGAAGGGGCAATCAGCCCCAGCATTTT,CASRPGGRGNQPQHF
TRBV11-3,-,TRBJ1-2,-,TGTGCCAGCAGCCAAGGGGTCAACTATGGCTACACCTTC,CASSQGVNYGYTF
TRBV27,-,TRBJ1-1,-,TGTGCCAGCAGTGCGGACAGTAGAGTCACTGAAGCTTTCTTT,CASSADSRVTEAFF
TRBV27,-,TRBJ1-2,once,TGTGCCAGCAGTTTTTCAGATAACTATGGCTACACCTTC,CASSFSDNYGYTF
TRBV6-2/TRBV6-3,-,TRBJ2-5,-,TGTGCCAGCAGTCGTCAAGCACTCCAAGAGACCCAGTACTTC,CASSRQALQETQYF
TRBV6-5,-,TRBJ1-3,few,TGTGCCAGCAGGATACTCTCTGGAAACACCATATATTTT,CASRILSGNTIYF
TRBV4-3,TRBD2,TRBJ2-3,-,TGCGCCAGCAGCCAAGAAGGGGGACTAGCGGGGACCACAGATACGCAGTATTTT,CASSQEGGLAGTTDTQYF
TRBV3-1/TRBV3-2,-,TRBJ1-1,-,TGTGCCAGCAGCCAAGATGATGGGGGGGACACTGAAGCTTTCTTT,CASSQDDGGDTEAFF
TRBV29-1,-,TRBJ1-2,-,TGCAGCGTTCACAGGGTATTCTATGGCTACACCTTC,CSVHRVFYGYTF
TRBV5-1,TRBD2,TRBJ2-2,-,TGCGCCAGCAGCTTGGCCACACTAGCGGACACCGGGGAGCTGTTTTTT,CASSLATLADTGELFF
TRBV10-3,TRBD1,TRBJ1-2,-,TGTGCCATCAGTGGGGGACAGTTGCCTCGAGGCTACACCTTC,CAISGGQLPRGYTF
TRBV7-9,TRBD2,TRBJ2-5,once,TGTGCCAGCAGCTTTATAGCGGGAGTTGGAGAGACCCAGTACTTC,CASSFIAGVGETQYF
TRBV7-3,TRBD2,TRBJ2-5,-,TGTGCCAGCAGCTTATCGGGGGGGGGCCGAGAGACCCAGTACTTC,CASSLSGGGRETQYF
TRBV19,TRBD2,TRBJ2-3,-,TGTGCCAGTAGTATAGATCTAGGGGCTAGCGGGGGAAGCACAGATACGCAGTATTTT,CASSIDLGASGGSTDTQYF
TRBV30,TRBD2,TRBJ2-3,once,TGTGCCTGGCAGCGGGGGGCCGCAGATACGCAGTATTTT,CAWQRGAADTQYF
TRBV19,TRBD1,TRBJ2-2,-,TGTGCCAGCTCCCTAAGGGGGCTGAACACCGGGGAGCTGTTTTTT,CASSLRGLNTGELFF
TRBV18,-,TRBJ2-3,-,TGTGCCAGCTCACCACGAGGTGACAGCTCTAGCACAGATACGCAGTATTTT,CASSPRGDSSSTDTQYF
TRBV10-3,TRBD1,TRBJ1-2,-,TGTGCCATCAGTGCTCCTGGACAGGGAAACTATGGCTACACCTTC,CAISAPGQGNYGYTF
TRBV5-8,-,TRBJ1-5,-,TGTGCCAGCAGCTCCGGTTTGTTTCGGCCCCAGCATTTT,CASSSGLFRPQHF
TRBV5-1,TRBD1,TRBJ2-2,-,TGCGCCAGCAGACCAATGACAGGGCAGATAAGCACCGGGGAGCTGTTTTTT,CASRPMTGQISTGELFF
TRBV7-9,-,TRBJ2-1,once,TGTGCCAGCAGCTTAATTAGTCGTGAGCAGTTCTTC,CASSLISREQFF
TRBV19,TRBD1,TRBJ2-5,-,TGTGCCAGTAGTATTGGGCAGGGGGAAGAGACCCAGTACTTC,CASSIGQGEETQYF
TRBV7-2,-,TRBJ1-4,-,TGTGCCAGCAGCCCGGGTTGGGGGCGGGCTAATGAAAAACTGTTTTTT,CASSPGWGRANEKLFF
TRBV11-3,-,TRBJ2-3,-,TGTGCCAGCAGCCCGGGATCCACAGATACGCAGTATTTT,CASSPGSTDTQYF
TRBV10-2,TRBD2,TRBJ2-7,-,TGCGCCACCAGGGTGGCGGGAGGAACCTCCTACGAGCAGTACTTC,CATRVAGGTSYEQYF
TRBV24-1,-,TRBJ2-4,-,TGTGCCACCAGTGTCCGGGGAAAGTTAGCCAAAAACATTCAGTACTTC,CATSVRGKLAKNIQYF
TRBV5-6,-,TRBJ2-3,-,TGTGCCAGCAGCTTCACAGGGCCCACAGATACGCAGTATTTT,CASSFTGPTDTQYF
TRBV11-2,-,TRBJ2-5,-,TGTGCCAGCAGAGAAGGACAGCTCAAAGAGACCCAGTACTTC,CASREGQLKETQYF
TRBV10-3,TRBD2,TRBJ2-5,once,TGTGCCACCGGGGCCTCCGGGACTACCCAAGAGACCCAGTACTTC,CATGASGTTQETQYF